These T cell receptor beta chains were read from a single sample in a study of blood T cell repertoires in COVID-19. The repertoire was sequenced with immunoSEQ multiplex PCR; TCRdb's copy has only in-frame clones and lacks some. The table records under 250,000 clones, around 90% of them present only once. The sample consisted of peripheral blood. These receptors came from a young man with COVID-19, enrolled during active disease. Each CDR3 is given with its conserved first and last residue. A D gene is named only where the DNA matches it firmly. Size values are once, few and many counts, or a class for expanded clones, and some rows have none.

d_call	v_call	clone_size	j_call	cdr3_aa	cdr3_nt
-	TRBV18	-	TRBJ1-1	CASSPVDQDTEAFF	TGTGCCAGCTCACCAGTAGACCAGGACACTGAAGCTTTCTTT
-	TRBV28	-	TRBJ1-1	CASSLEFGGRGEAFF	TGTGCCAGCAGCCTGGAGTTTGGGGGACGGGGGGAAGCTTTCTTT
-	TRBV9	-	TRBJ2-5	CASSVGGGLETQYF	TGTGCCAGCAGCGTTGGAGGGGGCCTGGAGACCCAGTACTTC
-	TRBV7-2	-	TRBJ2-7	CASSLSRGYEQYF	TGTGCCAGCAGCTTATCGCGCGGGTACGAGCAGTACTTC
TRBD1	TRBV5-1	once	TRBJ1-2	CASSLPRQGLDGYTF	TGCGCCAGCAGCTTACCAAGACAGGGTCTGGATGGCTACACCTTC
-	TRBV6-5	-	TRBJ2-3	CASSVRGGTDTQYF	TGTGCCAGCTCTGTACGGGGAGGCACAGATACGCAGTATTTT
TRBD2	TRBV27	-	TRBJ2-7	CASSVDPGRFFYEQYF	TGTGCCAGCAGTGTAGACCCCGGGAGGTTCTTCTACGAGCAGTACTTC
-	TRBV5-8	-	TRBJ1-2	CASSLRAGAGSYGYTF	TGTGCCAGCAGCTTGCGTGCTGGGGCAGGGTCCTATGGCTACACCTTC
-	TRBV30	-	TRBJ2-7	CAWSVFGALNEQYF	TGTGCCTGGAGTGTTTTTGGGGCGCTTAACGAGCAGTACTTC
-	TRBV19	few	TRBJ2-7	CASSPSGTPTSYEQYF	TGTGCCAGTAGTCCCTCCGGGACACCGACTTCCTACGAGCAGTACTTC
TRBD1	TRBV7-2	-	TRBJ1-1	CASKLMVLDRGRGEAFF	TGTGCCAGCAAGTTAATGGTGTTGGACAGGGGGCGGGGAGAAGCTTTCTTT
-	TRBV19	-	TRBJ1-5	CASKGGNQPQHF	TGTGCCAGTAAAGGGGGCAATCAGCCCCAGCATTTT
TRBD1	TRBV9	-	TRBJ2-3	CASSATGTGGPRSTDTQYF	TGTGCCAGCAGCGCTACCGGGACAGGGGGCCCCCGGAGCACAGATACGCAGTATTTT
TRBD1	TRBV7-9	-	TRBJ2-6	CASSPLRTGRASGANVLTF	TGTGCCAGCAGCCCACTAAGGACAGGCCGGGCTTCTGGGGCCAACGTCCTGACTTTC
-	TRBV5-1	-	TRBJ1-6	CASRRESQVGSPLHF	TGCGCCAGCAGGAGGGAAAGCCAGGTGGGGTCACCCCTCCACTTT
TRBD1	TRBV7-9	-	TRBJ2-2	CASSSTGGKNTGELFF	TGTGCCAGCAGCTCTACAGGGGGAAAGAACACCGGGGAGCTGTTTTTT
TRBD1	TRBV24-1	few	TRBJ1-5	CATSDPGTGSNQPQHF	TGTGCCACCAGTGACCCCGGGACAGGGAGCAATCAGCCCCAGCATTTT
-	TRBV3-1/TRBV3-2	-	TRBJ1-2	CASSPYQGRTLRNYGYTF	TGTGCCAGCAGCCCCTACCAGGGGCGGACGTTACGGAACTATGGCTACACCTTC